What follows are 18 T cell receptor beta chains derived from one specimen sequenced in a study of shared clonotypes between healthy human individuals. Sequenced by immunoSEQ multiplex PCR; TCRdb stores in-frame clones only, minus some. This table holds about a million clones, about 75% found once. Sequenced input: memory CD4+ T cells sorted from blood. Subset reported: CD45RA-negative fraction. The receptors were gathered from a man younger than 30 in good health.

The rearrangement joins TRBV19 to TRBJ2-5; D may be TRBD2 (6 bases). Trimming removed 6 bases at V and 0 bases at J, with 14 bases between. CDR1 is LNHDA, CDR2 SQIVND, per germline (reference sequence). This CDR3 has 15 amino acids. The CDR3 is CASRGDCPYQETQYF. The CDR3 nucleotides read TGTGCCAGTAGGGGGGACTGCCCGTACCAAGAGACCCAGTACTTC.

The chain carries TRBV19 and TRBJ1-5; D is possibly TRBD1 (6 bases). V lost 5 bases, J lost 2 bases, and 19 bases lay in between. CDR3 length: 17 amino acids. The germline gives CDR1 LNHDA, CDR2 SQIVND (reference sequence). In DNA, the CDR3 is TGTGCCAGTAGTCAGCCCCTGGGGGGCAGAGGCAATCAGCCCCAGCATTTT. Its protein is CASSQPLGGRGNQPQHF.

This chain connects TRBV27 to TRBJ2-3; D is perhaps TRBD1 or TRBD2 (5 bases each). V lost 7 bases and J lost 0, with 20 bases in between. The germline V gene encodes CDR1 MNHEY and CDR2 SMNVEV (reference sequence). The CDR3 loop spans 17 amino acids. CDR3 in DNA: TGTGCCAGCAAAGGAATAGGGACGGTGCTTAGCACAGATACGCAGTATTTT. Amino acids: CASKGIGTVLSTDTQYF.

Here the CDR3 reads CASSGRRTVRNEQFF. CDR3 coding DNA: TGTGCCAGCAGTGGAAGGAGGACAGTGAGGAATGAGCAGTTCTTC. The chain uses TRBV6-1 and TRBJ2-1, with D maybe TRBD1 (6 bases). Trimming removed 4 bases from V and 7 bases from J, with 17 bases in between. The CDR3 spans 15 residues. Germline V gene data show CDR1 as MNHNS and CDR2 as SASEGT.

This clone was seen a handful of times. V is TRBV4-3 and J is TRBJ2-1; D not resolved. Between the trimmed V and J ends, which lost 1 base and 7 bases, there was a span of 14 bases. The CDR3 covers 15 residues. CDR1 and CDR2 from the germline V gene are LGHNA and YSLEER. The CDR3 sequence is CASSQGAYQANEQFF. The CDR3 bases are TGCGCCAGCAGCCAAGGAGCCTATCAGGCTAATGAGCAGTTCTTC.

Remarks on this clone: A far larger clone lies a single base away; this is likely a read error. This sequence joins TRBV12-5 and TRBJ2-2; 11 bases map to TRBD2. The CDR3 spans 16 residues. V lost 0 bases and J lost 7; bases outside the gene matches: 4. Germline CDR1 LGHNT, CDR2 FRNRAP. The CDR3 spells CASGLVLAGVVGELFF. The DNA of the CDR3 is TGTGCTAGTGGTTTGGTACTAGCGGGAGTAGTCGGGGAGCTGTTTTTT.

This rearrangement joins TRBV5-6 to TRBJ1-1, with 8 bases matching TRBD1. This CDR3 has 15 amino acids. Trimming at V came to 4 bases and at J to 2 bases, leaving 7 bases not matched to a gene. Per the germline V gene, CDR1 is SGHDT and CDR2 is YYEEEE. DNA of the CDR3: TGTGCCAGCAGCCGCCGGACAGGGCTAAACACTGAAGCTTTCTTT. Translating it yields CASSRRTGLNTEAFF.

The rearrangement joins TRBV7-8 to TRBJ2-7; TRBD2 aligns across 9 bases. CDR3 length equals 16 residues. Germline trimming cut 2 bases from V and 1 base from J; bases unmatched to any gene: 6. The germline gives CDR1 SGHVS, CDR2 FQNEAQ. The CDR3 loop reads CASSLRTSAESYEQYF. As DNA, the CDR3 is TGTGCCAGCAGCTTACGGACTAGCGCTGAATCCTACGAGCAGTACTTC. Combining the CDR3 with reference TRBV7-8 and TRBJ2-7 gives the whole variable domain GAGVSQSPRYKVAKRGQDVALRCDPISGHVSLFWYQQALGQGPEFLTYFQNEAQLDKSGLPSDRFFAERPEGSVSTLKIQRTQQEDSAVYLCASSLRTSAESYEQYFGPGTRLTVT.

The chain links TRBV11-2 to TRBJ2-7, with D perhaps matching TRBD2 (6 bases). The germline V gene encodes CDR1 SGHAT and CDR2 FQNNGV. The CDR3 is 14 residues long. Trimming stripped 5 bases from V and 3 bases from J, with 14 bases between. CDR3 DNA: TGTGCCAGCAGCCGAAGTAGCGGAGGCTACGAGCAGTACTTC. Translating gives CASSRSSGGYEQYF.

About this clone itself: Germline is not matched at one junction end, which may reflect a read error. V is TRBV5-4 and J is TRBJ2-1, with 7 bases lining up with TRBD2. Germline V gene sequence: CDR1 SGHNT, CDR2 YYREEE (reference sequence). The CDR3 consists of 16 residues. The CDR3 loop reads CASSHPWASGVNEQFF. The CDR3 nucleotides read TGCGCCAGCAGCCATCCCTGGGCTAGCGGTGTCAATGAGCAGTTCTTC.

V is TRBV30 and J is TRBJ2-7; TRBD2 agrees at 10 bases. The CDR3 runs to 14 residues. Germline V gene lookup returns CDR1 GTSNPN and CDR2 SVGIG (reference sequence). J lost 2 bases, V lost 5 bases, and 6 bases had no gene match. The CDR3 region is CAWHVAGGPYEQYF. CDR3 coding DNA: TGTGCCTGGCATGTAGCGGGGGGACCCTACGAGCAGTACTTC.

The chain combines TRBV5-1 with TRBJ2-3; 7 bases line up with TRBD1. Germline V gene lookup returns CDR1 SGHRS and CDR2 YFSETQ. The CDR3 has 15 residues. The V segment lost 1 base and the J segment 5 bases; nucleotides outside the gene matches: 7. The CDR3 reads CASSLIRGQGDTQYF. The CDR3 DNA is TGCGCCAGCAGCTTGATTAGGGGGCAAGGAGATACGCAGTATTTT.

The V gene is TRBV30, the J gene TRBJ2-7; a weak D match, TRBD2 (6 bases). Germline assignment: CDR1 GTSNPN and CDR2 SVGIG (reference sequence). The V and J ends lost 0 bases and 8 bases respectively, with 14 bases between them. CDR3 length equals 13 residues. This chain's CDR3 is CAWSVSSVAKQYF. DNA of the CDR3: TGTGCCTGGAGTGTGTCTAGCGTGGCGAAGCAGTACTTC. The variable domain in full, with the rest retrieved from reference TRBV30 and TRBJ2-7, is SQTIHQWPATLVQPVGSPLSLECTVEGTSNPNLYWYRQAAGRGLQLLFYSVGIGQISSEVPQNLSASRPQDRQFILSSKKLLLSDSGFYLCAWSVSSVAKQYFGPGTRLTVT.

This clone showed up just a few times. V and J are TRBV27 and TRBJ1-6; D might be TRBD1 (5 bases). The V and J ends lost 5 bases and 7 bases respectively, with 21 bases between them. The germline CDR1 and CDR2 sequences are MNHEY and SMNVEV (reference sequence). There are 17 residues in the CDR3. The CDR3 loop is CASSPPGRGDGNSPLHF. The CDR3 nucleotides read TGTGCCAGCAGTCCCCCCGGGAGGGGTGATGGGAATTCACCCCTCCACTTT.

The V and J genes are TRBV10-2 and TRBJ2-2; 9 nucleotides line up with TRBD2. Germline V CDR1 and CDR2: WSHSY, SAAADI. The ends lost 2 bases at V and 8 bases at J; junction bases unmatched: 6. The CDR3 has 15 residues. The CDR3 coding sequence is TGCGCCAGCAGTGAGACTAGCGGGTCACTGGGGGAGCTGTTTTTT. It is translated as CASSETSGSLGELFF.

The chain combines TRBV14 with TRBJ1-1; D is uncertain. The germline V gene has CDR1 SGHDN and CDR2 FVKESK. There are 11 residues in the CDR3. The V end lost 1 base, the J end lost 4 bases, and 1 base lay between the germline ends. The CDR3 reads CASSQVTEAFF. In DNA form, the CDR3 reads TGTGCCAGCAGCCAAGTCACTGAAGCTTTCTTT.

In this sample, this clone turned up many times. The chain uses TRBV7-8 and TRBJ2-5, with 7 bases lining up with TRBD1. The CDR3 runs 15 residues. V shed 1 base, J shed 1 base, and the junction held 3 bases outside the gene matches. Germline V CDR1 and CDR2: SGHVS, FQNEAQ. CDR3 coding DNA: TGTGCCAGCAGCTTAGGTGACAGGGTCCAAGAGACCCAGTACTTC. Its translation: CASSLGDRVQETQYF.

The V call is TRBV6-1, the J call TRBJ2-2; the match to TRBD2 covers 7 bases. V lost 0 bases and J lost 7; bases outside the gene matches: 5. The CDR3 is made up of 15 amino acids. Germline V gene sequence: CDR1 MNHNS, CDR2 SASEGT. CDR3 sequence (DNA): TGTGCCAGCAGTGAAGCGGAGCGGGGAAGCGGGGAGCTGTTTTTT. Its protein is CASSEAERGSGELFF.